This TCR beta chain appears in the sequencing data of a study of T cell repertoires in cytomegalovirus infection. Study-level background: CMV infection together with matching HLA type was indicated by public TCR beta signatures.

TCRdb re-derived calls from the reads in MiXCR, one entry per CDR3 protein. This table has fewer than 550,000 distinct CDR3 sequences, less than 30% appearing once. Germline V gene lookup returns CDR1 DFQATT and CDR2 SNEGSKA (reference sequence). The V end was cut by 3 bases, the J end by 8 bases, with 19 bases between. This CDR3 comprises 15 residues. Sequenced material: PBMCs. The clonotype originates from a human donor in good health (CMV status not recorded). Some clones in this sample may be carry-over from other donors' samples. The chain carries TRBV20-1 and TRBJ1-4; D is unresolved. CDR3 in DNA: TGCAGTGCTAGCCCTCTGAGGGAAAGTGGCGAAAAACTGTTTTTT. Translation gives CSASPLRESGEKLFF.